These T cell receptor beta chains were read from a single sample in a study of OX40 agonist ivuxolimab in advanced cancers. The assay was immunoSEQ multiplex PCR, and TCRdb's table has in-frame clones only and misses some. The sample holds about 91,000 clones; 87% are singletons and the top ten take approximately 0.49%. This sample comprised CD4+ or CD8+ T cells sorted from blood, obtained in a trial of the OX40 agonist ivuxolimab. These receptors originate from an adult with an advanced solid tumor such as melanoma, head and neck, liver or kidney cancer. Both conserved end residues are part of each CDR3. The D gene is left open where the match is weak. Size values are once, few and many counts, or a class for expanded clones, and some rows have none.

TGTGCCAGCAGTTTAGGGGACAGGGTGGATGGCTACACCTTC	CASSLGDRVDGYTF	-	TRBV28	TRBJ1-2	TRBD1
TGCGCCAGCAGCTTGGCCATTGGGATGGTGGACAATGAGCAGTTCTTC	CASSLAIGMVDNEQFF	-	TRBV5-1	TRBJ2-1	-
TGTGCCAGCAGCACCCAGGGAATCCCTAACTATGGCTACACCTTC	CASSTQGIPNYGYTF	-	TRBV7-2	TRBJ1-2	-
TGTGCCAGCAGCGTAGATGTTTCGGGTATTGTGTTTTTT	CASSVDVSGIVFF	-	TRBV9	TRBJ1-4	-
TGTGCCAGCAGCTTTAGACCTGGGGACACTGAAGCTTTCTTT	CASSFRPGDTEAFF	-	TRBV7-9	TRBJ1-1	-
TGTGCCAGCAGCTCCCAGGGAAGCTCCTACGAGCAGTACTTC	CASSSQGSSYEQYF	-	TRBV5-5	TRBJ2-7	-
TGTGCCAGCAGCTTAGACGCGGGGGGGCCCGTCGAGACCCAGTACTTC	CASSLDAGGPVETQYF	-	TRBV7-9	TRBJ2-5	TRBD2
TGTGCCAGCAGTCGCCTCGACAGGAGTGGCTACACCTTC	CASSRLDRSGYTF	-	TRBV6-5	TRBJ1-2	-
TGTGCCAGCAGTGAAAATTGGTCGAATGAAAAACTGTTTTTT	CASSENWSNEKLFF	once	TRBV6-1	TRBJ1-4	-
TGTGCCAGCAGTCCAGGGACAGGGAGAGGAAAAGCTGAAGCTTTCTTT	CASSPGTGRGKAEAFF	-	TRBV28	TRBJ1-1	TRBD1
TGCGCCAGCAGCTTGGAGGGGACAGCGCCAGAGACCCAGTACTTC	CASSLEGTAPETQYF	-	TRBV5-1	TRBJ2-5	TRBD1
TGTGCCAGTAGTACTCGGACAGGGACTTCGAACACCGGGGAGCTGTTTTTT	CASSTRTGTSNTGELFF	-	TRBV19	TRBJ2-2	TRBD1
TGTGCCAGCAGTTACTCGGGCAGGTCGCAGCCCCAGCATTTT	CASSYSGRSQPQHF	few	TRBV6-6	TRBJ1-5	-
TGTGCCAGCAAGCCGGGGGGGAACACCGGGGAGCTGTTTTTT	CASKPGGNTGELFF	-	TRBV11-3	TRBJ2-2	TRBD2
TGTGCCAGCAGCCAAGATCCCGGCTACCCGGGGCAAGAGACCCAGTACTTC	CASSQDPGYPGQETQYF	-	TRBV14	TRBJ2-5	-
TGTGCCAGCAGCTTAGACCCCCTGAACACCGGGGAGCTGTTTTTT	CASSLDPLNTGELFF	once	TRBV11-2	TRBJ2-2	-
TGTGCCAGCAGAGGGGGGCCGGCGGGGGTCTACGAGCAGTACTTC	CASRGGPAGVYEQYF	once	TRBV6-6	TRBJ2-7	-
TGTGCCAGCAGCTTGGAGGCCGGGACAGGGGAAAACATTCAGTACTTC	CASSLEAGTGENIQYF	-	TRBV7-6	TRBJ2-4	TRBD1
TGTGCCAGCAGTCCGACTAGTGGGGGGTACTACGAGCAGTACTTC	CASSPTSGGYYEQYF	-	TRBV2	TRBJ2-7	-
TGCGCCAGCAGCTTGGGAGTCACAGCAACTAATGAAAAACTGTTTTTT	CASSLGVTATNEKLFF	-	TRBV5-1	TRBJ1-4	-
TGTGCCACCGCTCAGACAGAAAATGAAAAACTGTTTTTT	CATAQTENEKLFF	-	TRBV19	TRBJ1-4	-
TGTGCCAGCAGTCCAGGCACCGGACGGGGCTACGAGCAGTACTTC	CASSPGTGRGYEQYF	-	TRBV6-5	TRBJ2-7	-
TGCGCCAGCAGCCAAGAAGAAGGACCAGATACGCAGTATTTT	CASSQEEGPDTQYF	once	TRBV4-1	TRBJ2-3	-
TGTGCCAGCAGCCAAGAGGGACAGGGGTACAATGAGCAGTTCTTC	CASSQEGQGYNEQFF	-	TRBV4-2	TRBJ2-1	TRBD1
TGTGCCAGCAGTGAAACAACGACAATGGTCCTCAATGAGCAGTTCTTC	CASSETTTMVLNEQFF	-	TRBV2	TRBJ2-1	-
TGTGCCTCGGGGGGGAGCACTGAAGCTTTCTTT	CASGGSTEAFF	-	TRBV14	TRBJ1-1	-
TGTGCCAGTAGTATAGGGGTGTTGGACTATGGCTACACCTTC	CASSIGVLDYGYTF	-	TRBV19	TRBJ1-2	-
TGTGCCAGTAGTATAGACAGATCCGTTTACAATGAGCAGTTCTTC	CASSIDRSVYNEQFF	-	TRBV19	TRBJ2-1	-
TGTGCCAGCAGCAACATCGGACTCTACAATGAGCAGTTCTTC	CASSNIGLYNEQFF	-	TRBV7-9	TRBJ2-1	-
TGCGCCACCACGGAGGGAGATCAGCCCCAGCATTTT	CATTEGDQPQHF	few	TRBV10-2	TRBJ1-5	-
TGTGCCAGCGCGGGCAGGGGGGAAGCTTTCTTT	CASAGRGEAFF	-	TRBV2	TRBJ1-1	TRBD1
TGCGCCAGCAGCCCCTCGACAGGGTCTGATCAGCCCCAGCATTTT	CASSPSTGSDQPQHF	once	TRBV5-1	TRBJ1-5	TRBD1
TGCGCCAGCAGCTTGGACTCTGGAAACACCATATATTTT	CASSLDSGNTIYF	once	TRBV5-1	TRBJ1-3	-
TGTGCCAGCAAGGGGGTTGGCAATCAGCCCCAGCATTTT	CASKGVGNQPQHF	-	TRBV2	TRBJ1-5	-
TGCGCCAGCAGCTTACTAGCGGGGGGGAACACCGGGGAGCTGTTTTTT	CASSLLAGGNTGELFF	-	TRBV5-1	TRBJ2-2	TRBD2
TGCGCCAGCAGCAAATTGACAGGGAGTGCCTACGAGCAGTACTTC	CASSKLTGSAYEQYF	-	TRBV5-1	TRBJ2-7	TRBD1
TGTGCCAGCAGCTCCCCTGGGGGGGGAGAGACCCAGTACTTC	CASSSPGGGETQYF	-	TRBV28	TRBJ2-5	TRBD2
TGTGCCAGCAGCCGAGGGACCACCTACGAGCAGTACTTC	CASSRGTTYEQYF	-	TRBV5-4	TRBJ2-7	-
TGTGCCAGCAGCTTGCCAGGGAGTGGGGGATACAATGAGCAGTTCTTC	CASSLPGSGGYNEQFF	-	TRBV5-4	TRBJ2-1	-
TGTGCCAGCAGCCCACCATTACAGGATCGGGATTTCTTT	CASSPPLQDRDFF	-	TRBV7-2	TRBJ1-1	-
TGTGCCAGTGGGTTTGGGACAGGCGTCGATACGCAGTATTTT	CASGFGTGVDTQYF	-	TRBV19	TRBJ2-3	TRBD1
TGTGCCAGCAGCTTGTGGGTCTCGGGTCAGCCCCAGCATTTT	CASSLWVSGQPQHF	-	TRBV5-5	TRBJ1-5	-
TGTGCCAGCAGCGTGAGAGGACAGGCAAACCAAGAGACCCAGTACTTC	CASSVRGQANQETQYF	few	TRBV9	TRBJ2-5	TRBD1
TGTGCCAGCAGCTCAAGGGCGGGGGATACGCAGTATTTT	CASSSRAGDTQYF	-	TRBV7-2	TRBJ2-3	-
TGTGCCAGCAGTCCCTCCACAGTGGGGGGCTACACCTTC	CASSPSTVGGYTF	-	TRBV7-9	TRBJ1-2	-
TGCGCCAGCAGCTTGATGCAGGGACTAGCGGGGCGGGAGCAGTACTTC	CASSLMQGLAGREQYF	-	TRBV5-1	TRBJ2-7	TRBD2
TGTGCCAGCAGCTTAAGACGGGAAACCGGTGAAGCTTTCTTT	CASSLRRETGEAFF	-	TRBV7-2	TRBJ1-1	-
TGTGCCAGCAGTACGCTCTTACCCGGGCTGGAGACCCAGTACTTC	CASSTLLPGLETQYF	-	TRBV6-1	TRBJ2-5	-
TGTGCCAGCAGCTTACGAGTATCTGGAAACACCATATATTTT	CASSLRVSGNTIYF	-	TRBV7-2	TRBJ1-3	-
TGTGCCAGGTGGGGGACAGGGGTAGCGGTTGGGGGTCAAGAGACCCAGTACTTC	CARWGTGVAVGGQETQYF	-	TRBV21-1	TRBJ2-5	-
TGTGCCAGCTCACCTACCCAGGGGGACACTGAAGCTTTCTTT	CASSPTQGDTEAFF	-	TRBV18	TRBJ1-1	TRBD1
TGTGCCAGCGTTCGGACAGCCTATTCAGCTAACTATGGCTACACCTTC	CASVRTAYSANYGYTF	-	TRBV2	TRBJ1-2	-
TGTGCCAGCAGCGCCCGGGACTACGAGCAGTACTTC	CASSARDYEQYF	-	TRBV21-1	TRBJ2-7	-
TGTGCCAGCAGTACGGGGTTCGGTGAGGGGGGCGATTTCTTT	CASSTGFGEGGDFF	-	TRBV6-6	TRBJ1-1	-
TGTGCCAGCAGCCCCGGCCACTCTGGAAACACCATATATTTT	CASSPGHSGNTIYF	-	TRBV7-6	TRBJ1-3	-
TGTGCCAGCAGCAATGACAGGTACAATGAGCAGTTCTTC	CASSNDRYNEQFF	-	TRBV21-1	TRBJ2-1	-
TGTGCCAGTTCCTTACAGGGTTCCTACGAGCAGTACTTC	CASSLQGSYEQYF	-	TRBV27	TRBJ2-7	-
TGTGCCAGCAGCTCCCTCGGGGGCGCTGGGGCCAACGTCCTGACTTTC	CASSSLGGAGANVLTF	-	TRBV7-9	TRBJ2-6	-
TGTGCCAGCAGCTTAGGGTGGCAGGTTGGGCGGAATGAGCAGTTCTTC	CASSLGWQVGRNEQFF	-	TRBV5-5	TRBJ2-1	-
TGTGCCAGCTCACCAAGTGCTTTCGGGCGTATGAACACTGAAGCTTTCTTT	CASSPSAFGRMNTEAFF	once	TRBV18	TRBJ1-1	-